Presented here are 26 T cell receptor beta chains from one specimen sequenced in a study of OX40 agonist ivuxolimab in advanced cancers. Only in-frame clones appear in the TCRdb table, and some are missing; sequencing was by immunoSEQ multiplex PCR. Of about 18,000 clones listed, just over 70% are singletons. Sequences were derived from CD4+ or CD8+ T cells sorted from blood, sampled in a trial of the OX40 agonist ivuxolimab. Receptors originate from an adult with an advanced solid tumor such as melanoma, head and neck, liver or kidney cancer.

The chain uses TRBV6-6 and TRBJ1-1; D remains ambiguous. The CDR3 is made up of 14 amino acids. Germline assignment: CDR1 MNHNY and CDR2 SVGAGI (reference sequence). The ends were cut back, 0 bases at V and 11 bases at J, with 16 bases in the middle. CDR3 residues: CASSYSSPAKTAFF. The DNA for the CDR3 is TGTGCCAGCAGTTACTCGAGCCCCGCCAAAACGGCTTTCTTT.

The chain couples TRBV9 to TRBJ2-5; D may be TRBD2 (6 bases). V shed 3 bases and J shed 4 bases, with 16 bases lying between them. Germline values: CDR1 SGDLS, CDR2 YYNGEE. This CDR3 region has 15 residues. CDR3 residues: CASSGRTNQIETQYF. DNA of the CDR3: TGTGCCAGCAGCGGTCGGACTAATCAAATAGAGACCCAGTACTTC.

The rearrangement uses TRBV27 and TRBJ1-1; D is perhaps TRBD1 (6 bases). The CDR3 length is 15 residues. Between the trimmed V and J ends, which lost 6 bases and 8 bases, there was a span of 22 bases. Per germline, CDR1 MNHEY and CDR2 SMNVEV (reference sequence). CDR3 loop: CASSLGAGALAEAFF. The DNA of the CDR3 is TGTGCCAGCAGCCTAGGGGCGGGGGCCCTTGCGGAAGCTTTCTTT.

The chain couples TRBV7-6 to TRBJ2-7, with D tentatively TRBD2 (6 bases). V lost 1 base and J 4 bases, leaving 11 bases between the germline ends. The germline CDR1 and CDR2 sequences are SGHVS and FNYEAQ. The CDR3 runs 14 residues. The CDR3 DNA is TGTGCCAGCAGCTTAGGAGATAGCGGTTACGAGCAGTACTTC. Its translation is CASSLGDSGYEQYF.

The rearrangement uses TRBV19 and TRBJ2-3, with 11 bases that match TRBD1. The CDR3 is made up of 16 amino acids. The germline V gene encodes CDR1 LNHDA and CDR2 SQIVND (reference sequence). V dropped 5 bases and J dropped 4; count of bases not matched to a gene: 8. CDR3 residues: CASSPGGQGASDTQYF. The CDR3 coding sequence is TGTGCCAGTAGTCCGGGAGGACAGGGGGCTTCAGATACGCAGTATTTT. Full variable domain (remainder filled in from reference TRBV19 and TRBJ2-3): DGGITQSPKYLFRKEGQNVTLSCEQNLNHDAMYWYRQDPGQGLRLIYYSQIVNDFQKGDIAEGYSVSREKKESFPLTVTSAQKNPTAFYLCASSPGGQGASDTQYFGPGTRLTVL.

This rearrangement joins TRBV28 to TRBJ2-7; 9 bases are shared with TRBD2. V gave up 5 bases and J gave up 2 bases; unmatched junction bases: 7. The CDR3 runs to 15 residues. CDR1 is MDHEN, CDR2 SYDVKM, per germline. The CDR3 reads CASSTGKREAYEQYF. In nucleotides, the CDR3 is TGTGCCAGCAGTACCGGAAAGCGGGAGGCCTACGAGCAGTACTTC.

By sample share, this clone is medium-sized (0.01 to 0.1%). J is TRBJ1-3 and V is TRBV27; 8 bases align to TRBD1. Germline V gives CDR1 MNHEY, CDR2 SMNVEV (reference sequence). This CDR3 has 16 residues. With V trimmed by 4 bases and J by 4 bases, 9 bases remained unmatched. The DNA for the CDR3 is TGTGCCAGCAGTTCCGGACAGGGTGGATCCGGAAACACCATATATTTT. Amino acid sequence: CASSSGQGGSGNTIYF.

This chain connects TRBV7-3 to TRBJ2-5; possibly TRBD1 or TRBD2 for D (6 bases each). Germline assignment: CDR1 SGHTA and CDR2 FQGTGA. This CDR3 has 15 amino acids. Trimming left V 5 bases short and J 1 base short, with 14 bases between. The CDR3 sequence: CASSPQGGPQETQYF. CDR3 bases: TGTGCCAGCAGCCCCCAAGGGGGGCCCCAAGAGACCCAGTACTTC.

The chain carries TRBV4-1 and TRBJ2-1; D is perhaps TRBD2 (5 bases). Germline V gives CDR1 MGHRA, CDR2 YSYEKL. CDR3 length: 14 amino acids. The V end lost 3 bases, the J end lost 2 bases, and 8 bases lay between the germline ends. CDR3 sequence (DNA): TGCGCCAGCAGCCAGACTAACACCTACAATGAGCAGTTCTTC. Its translation: CASSQTNTYNEQFF.

V is TRBV9 and J is TRBJ2-3, with unresolved D. Germline values: CDR1 SGDLS, CDR2 YYNGEE. Trimming cost V 3 bases and J 6 bases, with 11 bases left between them. The CDR3 totals 13 residues. In DNA form, the CDR3 reads TGTGCCAGCAGCGCCCAGATTCTCGATACGCAGTATTTT. It translates to CASSAQILDTQYF.

This rearrangement joins TRBV19 to TRBJ2-1; D tentatively fits TRBD1 or TRBD2 (5 bases each). The CDR3 loop spans 15 amino acids. Germline assignment: CDR1 LNHDA and CDR2 SQIVND (reference sequence). V lost 5 bases to trimming and J lost 4 bases, with 15 bases between them. CDR3 DNA sequence: TGTGCCAGTAGTCCCCGGACGGGACCTTACAATGAGCAGTTCTTC. Residues: CASSPRTGPYNEQFF. Full variable domain (rest looked up from reference TRBV19 and TRBJ2-1): DGGITQSPKYLFRKEGQNVTLSCEQNLNHDAMYWYRQDPGQGLRLIYYSQIVNDFQKGDIAEGYSVSREKKESFPLTVTSAQKNPTAFYLCASSPRTGPYNEQFFGPGTRLTVL.

This clone is medium-sized in the sample. The gene calls are TRBV28 and TRBJ1-4; no definite D call. CDR3 length equals 15 residues. Germline V CDR1 and CDR2: MDHEN, SYDVKM. Trimming removed 7 bases at V and 1 base at J, with 13 bases between. This CDR3 reads CASKDSGETNEKLFF. The CDR3 DNA is TGTGCCAGCAAGGACTCCGGGGAAACTAATGAAAAACTGTTTTTT.

The genes are TRBV7-9 and TRBJ2-7, with 8 nucleotides matching TRBD2. The germline V gene encodes CDR1 SEHNR and CDR2 FQNEAQ (reference sequence). The CDR3 loop spans 12 amino acids. The junction had 2 bases not matched to a gene; V was cut back by 5 bases and J by 5 bases. The CDR3 reads CASSHGGDEQYF. CDR3 DNA: TGTGCCAGCAGCCACGGGGGGGACGAGCAGTACTTC.

This clone is judged medium-sized (0.01 to 0.1%). This chain uses TRBV7-8 with TRBJ2-7, with TRBD2 matching over 12 bases. Germline CDR1 and CDR2: SGHVS and FQNEAQ. Trimming removed 5 bases from V and 6 bases from J; junction bases left unmatched: 8. This CDR3 has 15 residues. CDR3 residues: CASSPQGLAGFEQYF. The DNA of the CDR3 is TGTGCCAGCAGCCCTCAGGGACTAGCGGGCTTCGAGCAGTACTTC.

The chain uses TRBV28 and TRBJ1-2; D unclear. CDR1 MDHEN and CDR2 SYDVKM come from the germline V gene. This CDR3 spans 14 amino acids. V was shortened by 4 bases and J by 4 bases, with 13 bases between the two germline ends. CDR3 in DNA: TGTGCCAGCAGTTCCTCCGAACTAGGCTATGGCTACACCTTC. This gives the protein CASSSSELGYGYTF.

This chain joins TRBV19 and TRBJ2-1, with 10 nucleotides matching TRBD2. J was trimmed by 7 bases and V by 3 bases; bases with no gene match: 12. The CDR3 runs to 17 residues. Looked up from germline, CDR1 is LNHDA and CDR2 is SQIVND (reference sequence). CDR3 in amino acids: CASSIGLAGVSPNEQFF. CDR3 nucleotides: TGTGCCAGTAGTATCGGCCTAGCGGGAGTGTCGCCTAATGAGCAGTTCTTC.

This clone was observed a handful of times. The CDR3: CASSQALTGGDTEAFF. The CDR3 DNA follows: TGCGCCAGCAGCCAAGCCTTGACAGGGGGGGACACTGAAGCTTTCTTT. The chain employs TRBV4-3 and TRBJ1-1; 9 bases fit TRBD1. This CDR3 contains 16 residues. J lost 3 bases, V lost 1 base, and 6 bases had no gene match. Germline loops: CDR1 LGHNA, CDR2 YSLEER.

The genes are TRBV11-2 and TRBJ2-3; 7 nucleotides align to TRBD2. The CDR3 length is 15 residues. V was clipped by 0 bases and J by 7 bases; unmatched bases: 7. Germline-derived CDR1 and CDR2 are SGHAT and FQNNGV. CDR3 sequence reads: CASSLDGGRLNTQYF. The DNA of the CDR3 is TGTGCCAGCAGCTTAGATGGCGGGAGATTGAATACGCAGTATTTT.

The chain uses TRBV10-3 and TRBJ1-5, with 7 bases matching TRBD1. With V trimmed by 4 bases and J by 0 bases, 3 bases remained unmatched. CDR1 ENHRY and CDR2 SYGVKD come from the germline V gene. The CDR3 consists of 15 residues. CDR3 in DNA: TGTGCCATCAGTGGGGCAGGGGGTAGCAATCAGCCCCAGCATTTT. The encoded protein is CAISGAGGSNQPQHF.

The rearrangement links TRBV28 to TRBJ2-7; 10 bases are shared with TRBD2. Germline V CDR1 and CDR2: MDHEN, SYDVKM. CDR3 size: 15 residues. Trimming took 3 bases from V and 1 from J; bases not matched to a gene: 3. CDR3 coding DNA: TGTGCCAGCAGTTTCCGGACTAGCGGATCCTACGAGCAGTACTTC. Residues: CASSFRTSGSYEQYF.

This clone is termed medium-sized. This chain joins TRBV7-8 and TRBJ2-2; the match to TRBD2 covers 7 bases. The germline gives CDR1 SGHVS, CDR2 FQNEAQ. This CDR3 region has 14 residues. Unmatched junction bases numbered 3, after V lost 5 bases and J lost 3 bases. In nucleotides, the CDR3 is TGTGCCAGCAGCACCCGGGGGGACACCGGGGAGCTGTTTTTT. Protein sequence: CASSTRGDTGELFF.

This clone was detected a few times. The rearrangement links TRBV11-3 to TRBJ2-7; a weak D match, TRBD1 (6 bases). Germline CDR1 is SGHNT and CDR2 is YENEEA. The CDR3 is 13 amino acids. The V gene lost 5 bases and the J gene lost 5 bases, with 13 bases spanning the gap. Written as DNA, the CDR3 is TGTGCCAGCAGCCCTACAGGGCTGGACGAGCAGTACTTC. Translating it yields CASSPTGLDEQYF.

The V call is TRBV5-6, the J call TRBJ2-7, with TRBD2 identical over 14 bases. J was trimmed by 7 bases and V by 4 bases; bases with no gene match: 4. The length of the CDR3 is 14 residues. Germline V CDR1 and CDR2: SGHDT, YYEEEE. Here the CDR3 DNA reads TGTGCCAGCAGCGGGACTAGCGGGAGTTTTGAGCAGTACTTC. Residues: CASSGTSGSFEQYF.

The J gene is TRBJ2-7, the V gene TRBV29-1; maybe TRBD2 (6 bases). In germline, CDR1 is SQVTM, CDR2 ANQGSEA. The V end lost 7 bases, the J end lost 0 bases, and 16 bases lay between the germline ends. This CDR3 spans 14 amino acids. CDR3 loop: CSAVGTLSSYEQYF. In DNA, the CDR3 is TGCAGCGCCGTCGGGACTCTCAGCTCCTACGAGCAGTACTTC.

This clone appeared a few times. V usage is TRBV19 and J usage is TRBJ2-2; D not certain. This CDR3 has 15 residues. Looked up from germline, CDR1 is LNHDA and CDR2 is SQIVND (reference sequence). Between the trimmed V and J ends, which lost 5 bases and 3 bases, there was a span of 13 bases. The CDR3 is CASSALIEHTGELFF. Here the CDR3 DNA reads TGTGCCAGTAGTGCCCTCATCGAACACACCGGGGAGCTGTTTTTT.

This CDR3 reads CASSLSQENTEAFF. In nucleotides, the CDR3 is TGTGCCAGCAGCTTGAGTCAGGAGAACACTGAAGCTTTCTTT. The chain couples TRBV4-2 to TRBJ1-1; D is uncertain. The CDR3 is made up of 14 amino acids. V gave up 5 bases and J gave up 1 base, with 11 bases separating them. Germline V CDR1 and CDR2: LGHNA, YNFKEQ.